The clone carrying this T cell receptor beta chain was recorded a few times. Its specificity is unknown. The entry originates in a study of Graves' ophthalmopathy and Graves' hyperthyroidism. At the level of the study: Untreated patients at initial diagnosis provided peripheral blood.

Researchers took RNA transcripts and amplified TCR beta CDR3 regions from them. HTBI primers were employed in first-round RT-PCR, then a second-round multiplex PCR followed. In TCRdb, the multiplex PCR reads were re-called with MiXCR into one record per CDR3 protein. The sample includes hundreds of thousands of distinct CDR3 sequences, 20% to 25% of them seen just once. Study results and limitations: Most thyroid clonotypes with frequency above 0.001 were detected in blood too.

The V gene lost 0 bases and the J gene lost 4 bases, with 6 bases spanning the gap. Germline CDR1 reads GTSNPN; CDR2 reads SVGIG (reference sequence). The CDR3 runs 12 residues. No ophthalmopathy within 18 months of follow-up signified stable hyperthyroidism. Other autoimmune diseases, uncontrolled infections, pregnancy or lactation ruled patients out of participation. The rearrangement joins TRBV30 to TRBJ1-2; D is uncertain. The receptor was isolated from a woman aged 18-29 years with stable Graves' hyperthyroidism. Some clones in this sample may be carry-over from other donors' samples. Sample: peripheral blood. DNA of the CDR3: TGTGCCTGGAGTGTAAATTCCTATGGCTACACCTTC. Translating gives CAWSVNSYGYTF.